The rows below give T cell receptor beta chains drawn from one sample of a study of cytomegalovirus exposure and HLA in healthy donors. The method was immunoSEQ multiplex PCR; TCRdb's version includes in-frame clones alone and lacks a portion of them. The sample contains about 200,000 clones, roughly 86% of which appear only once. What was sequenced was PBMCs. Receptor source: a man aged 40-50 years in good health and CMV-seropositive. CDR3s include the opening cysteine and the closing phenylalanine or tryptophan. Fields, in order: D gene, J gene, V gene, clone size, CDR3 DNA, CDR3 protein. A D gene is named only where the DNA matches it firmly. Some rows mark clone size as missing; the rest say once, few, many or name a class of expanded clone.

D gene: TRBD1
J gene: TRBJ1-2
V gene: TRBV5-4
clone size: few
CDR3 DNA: TGTGCCACCGGGACAGACCCTGGGCGTTCTGGCTACACCTTC
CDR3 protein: CATGTDPGRSGYTF

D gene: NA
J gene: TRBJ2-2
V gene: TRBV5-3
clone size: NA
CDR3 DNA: TGTGCCAGAACGTTGACCGGGGAGCTGTTTTTT
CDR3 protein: CARTLTGELFF

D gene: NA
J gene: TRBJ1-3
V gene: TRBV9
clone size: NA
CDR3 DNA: TGTGCCAGCAGCGTAGGGTCAGGGTACTCTGGAAACACCATATATTTT
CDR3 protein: CASSVGSGYSGNTIYF

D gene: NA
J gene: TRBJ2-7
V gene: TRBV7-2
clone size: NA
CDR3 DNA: TGTGCCAGCAGCTTTCGCGGGCTGAGGGAGCAGTACTTC
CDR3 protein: CASSFRGLREQYF

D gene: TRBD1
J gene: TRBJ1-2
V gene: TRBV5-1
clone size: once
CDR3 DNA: TGCGCCAGCACCGACGGACAGGGGTATGGCTACACCTTC
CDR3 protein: CASTDGQGYGYTF

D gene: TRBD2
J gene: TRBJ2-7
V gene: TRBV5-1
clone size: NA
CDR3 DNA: TGCGCCAGCAGCTTGGCCCCTAGCGGGAGCTACGAGCAGTACTTC
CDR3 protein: CASSLAPSGSYEQYF

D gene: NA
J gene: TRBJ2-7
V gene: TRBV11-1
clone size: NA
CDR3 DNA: TGTGCCAGCAGCTTTGTAGAAGCAAATGATAACGAGCAGTACTTC
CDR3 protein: CASSFVEANDNEQYF

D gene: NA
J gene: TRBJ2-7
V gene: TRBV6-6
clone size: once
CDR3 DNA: TGTGCCAGCAGTTACTCGGAACTAGTATCCTCCTACGAGCAGTACTTC
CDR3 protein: CASSYSELVSSYEQYF

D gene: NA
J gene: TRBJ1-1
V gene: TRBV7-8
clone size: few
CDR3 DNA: TGTGCCAGCAGCTTAGTCCGCGGGAACACTGAAGCTTTCTTT
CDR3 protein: CASSLVRGNTEAFF

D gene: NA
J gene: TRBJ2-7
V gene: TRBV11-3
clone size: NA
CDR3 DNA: TGTGCCAGCAGCTTAGTCGGGGAGCAGTACTTC
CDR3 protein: CASSLVGEQYF

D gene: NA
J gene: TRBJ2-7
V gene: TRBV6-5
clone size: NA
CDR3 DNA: TGTGCCAGCAGTTACTTTACTAGCCGATTTACCTACGAGCAGTACTTC
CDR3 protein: CASSYFTSRFTYEQYF

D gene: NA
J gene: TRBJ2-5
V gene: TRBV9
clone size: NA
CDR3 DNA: TGTGCCAGCAGCGCGGGGGAAGAGACCCAGTACTTC
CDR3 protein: CASSAGEETQYF

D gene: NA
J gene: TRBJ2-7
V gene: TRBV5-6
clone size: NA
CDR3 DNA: TGTGCCAGCAGCCTCGGTCGGGAGCAGTACTTC
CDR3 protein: CASSLGREQYF

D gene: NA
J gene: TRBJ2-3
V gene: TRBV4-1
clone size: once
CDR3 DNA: TGCGCCAGCAGCCTAAGGACAGACGCTCCGGATACGCAGTATTTT
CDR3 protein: CASSLRTDAPDTQYF

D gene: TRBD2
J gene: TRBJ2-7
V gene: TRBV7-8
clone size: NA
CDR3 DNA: TGTGCCAGCAGCCGGGGGGGAGCGGGGGAGCAGTACTTC
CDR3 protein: CASSRGGAGEQYF

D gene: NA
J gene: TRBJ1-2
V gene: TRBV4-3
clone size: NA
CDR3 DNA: TGCGCCAGCAGCCAAGATCCGCGCGGAGACTATGGCTACACCTTC
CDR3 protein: CASSQDPRGDYGYTF

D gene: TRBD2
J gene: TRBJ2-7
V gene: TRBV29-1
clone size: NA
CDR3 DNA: TGCAGCGTTGAAGACCCGGGAGGCTCCTACGAGCAGTACTTC
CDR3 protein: CSVEDPGGSYEQYF

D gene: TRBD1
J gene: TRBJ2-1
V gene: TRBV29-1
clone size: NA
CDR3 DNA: TGCAGCGGTGGGACAGGGCGGTTCAATGAGCAGTTCTTC
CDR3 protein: CSGGTGRFNEQFF

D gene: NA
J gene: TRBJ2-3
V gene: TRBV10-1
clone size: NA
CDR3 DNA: TGCGCCAGCAGTGAACGGAAGGGGGGCACAGATACGCAGTATTTT
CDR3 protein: CASSERKGGTDTQYF

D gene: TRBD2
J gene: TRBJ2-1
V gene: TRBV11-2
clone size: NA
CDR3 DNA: TGTGCCAGCAGCTTAGGAGGTTCTAGCGGGAGAGGTGAGCAGTTCTTC
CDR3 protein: CASSLGGSSGRGEQFF

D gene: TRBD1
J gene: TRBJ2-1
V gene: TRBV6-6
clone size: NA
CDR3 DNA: TGTGCCAGCACCAGACAGGGTTCCTACAATGAGCAGTTCTTC
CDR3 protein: CASTRQGSYNEQFF

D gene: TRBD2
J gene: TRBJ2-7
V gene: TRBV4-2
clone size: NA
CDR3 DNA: TGTGCCAGCAGCCAAGAAGTAGCTAGCGGGGACTCCTACGAGCAGTACTTC
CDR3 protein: CASSQEVASGDSYEQYF

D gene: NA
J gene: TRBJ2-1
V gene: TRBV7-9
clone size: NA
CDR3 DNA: TGTGCCAGCAGCGTGGCGGGAAGGTCCTACAATGAGCAGTTCTTC
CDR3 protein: CASSVAGRSYNEQFF

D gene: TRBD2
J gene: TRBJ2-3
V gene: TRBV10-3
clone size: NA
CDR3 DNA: TGTGCCATCAGTGATCGGGGAGCGGGAGAGGGTACGCAGTATTTT
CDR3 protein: CAISDRGAGEGTQYF

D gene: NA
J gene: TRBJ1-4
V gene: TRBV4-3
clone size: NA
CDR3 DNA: TGCGCCAGCAGCCAAGCTCTTGGCAGGGCTGAAAAACTGTTTTTT
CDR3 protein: CASSQALGRAEKLFF

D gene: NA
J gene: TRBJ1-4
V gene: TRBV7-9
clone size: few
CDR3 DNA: TGTGCCAGCAGCCAACAAGGACTGACGAATGAAAAACTGTTTTTT
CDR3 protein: CASSQQGLTNEKLFF

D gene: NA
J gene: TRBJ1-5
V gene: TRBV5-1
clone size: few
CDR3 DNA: TGCGCCAGCAGCCAGGGGCCGAATCAGCCCCAGCATTTT
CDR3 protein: CASSQGPNQPQHF

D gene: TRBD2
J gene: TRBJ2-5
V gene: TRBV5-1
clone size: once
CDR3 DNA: TGCGCCAGCAGCGAACTAGCGGAAGAGACCCAGTACTTC
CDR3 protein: CASSELAEETQYF

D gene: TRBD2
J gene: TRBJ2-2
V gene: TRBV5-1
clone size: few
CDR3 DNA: TGCGCCAGCAGCTTGGCGGGAGGCGACACCGGGGAGCTGTTTTTT
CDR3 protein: CASSLAGGDTGELFF

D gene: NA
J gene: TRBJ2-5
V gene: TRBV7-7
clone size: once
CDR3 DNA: TGTGCCAGCACCCCGGGAATAGGAGGGCCACAAGAGACCCAGTACTTC
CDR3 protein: CASTPGIGGPQETQYF

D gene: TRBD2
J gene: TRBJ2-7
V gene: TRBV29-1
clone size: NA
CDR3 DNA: TGCAGCGTTAAGGCGAAAGGAGTCAGCGGGAAACGCTACGAGCAGTACTTC
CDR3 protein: CSVKAKGVSGKRYEQYF

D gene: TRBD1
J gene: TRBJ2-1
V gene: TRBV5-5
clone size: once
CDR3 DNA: TGTGCCAGCAGCCTTGGACAGGGGGCTTCCTACAATGAGCAGTTCTTC
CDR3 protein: CASSLGQGASYNEQFF

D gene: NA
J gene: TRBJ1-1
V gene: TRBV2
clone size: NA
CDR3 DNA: TGTGCCAGCCCGCGGAGAGGACAGCAGAACACTGAAGCTTTCTTT
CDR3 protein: CASPRRGQQNTEAFF

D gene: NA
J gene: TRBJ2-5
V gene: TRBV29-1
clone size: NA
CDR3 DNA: TGCAGCGTTGAGGGCGTGGGGGGAGAGACCCAGTACTTC
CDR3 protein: CSVEGVGGETQYF

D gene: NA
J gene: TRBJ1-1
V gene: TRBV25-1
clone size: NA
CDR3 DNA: TGTGCCAGCAGTGAACAGGACACTGAAGCTTTCTTT
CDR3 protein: CASSEQDTEAFF

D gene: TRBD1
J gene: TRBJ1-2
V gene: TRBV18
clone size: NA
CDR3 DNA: TGTGCCAGCTCACTTAACCGGGACAGGGGAAGCTATGGCTACACCTTC
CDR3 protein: CASSLNRDRGSYGYTF

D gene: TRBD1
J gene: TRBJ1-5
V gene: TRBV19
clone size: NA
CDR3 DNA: TGTGCCAGTAGTATGACACAGGGGTTGCGCAATCAGCCCCAGCATTTT
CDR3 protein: CASSMTQGLRNQPQHF

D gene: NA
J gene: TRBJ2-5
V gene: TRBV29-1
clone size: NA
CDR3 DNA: TGCAGCGTTGTGGGGGCAGAGACCCAGTACTTC
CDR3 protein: CSVVGAETQYF

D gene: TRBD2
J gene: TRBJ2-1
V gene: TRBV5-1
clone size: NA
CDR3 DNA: TGCGCCAGCAGCTTGGAGGGTAGCGGGGGGAACAATGAGCAGTTCTTC
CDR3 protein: CASSLEGSGGNNEQFF

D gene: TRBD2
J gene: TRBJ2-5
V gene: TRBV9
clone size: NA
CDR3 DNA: TGTGCCAGCAGCATGGGACTAGCCGGAGAGACCCAGTACTTC
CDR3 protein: CASSMGLAGETQYF

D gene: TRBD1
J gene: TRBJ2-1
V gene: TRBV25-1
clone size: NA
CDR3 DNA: TGTGCCAGCAGTGTCCCCGGGACAGGGGATGAGCAGTTCTTC
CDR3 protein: CASSVPGTGDEQFF

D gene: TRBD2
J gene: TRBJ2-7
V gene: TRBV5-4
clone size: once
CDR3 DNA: TGTGCCAGCAGCTTAGGGACTAGCGGGAGGGCCGGCATCTACGAGCAGTACTTC
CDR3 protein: CASSLGTSGRAGIYEQYF